Listed below are T cell receptor beta chains from one sample, sequenced in a study of cytomegalovirus exposure and HLA in healthy donors. Using immunoSEQ multiplex PCR, the repertoire was profiled, and TCRdb retains in-frame clones only, with some absent. The table has around 93,000 clones, 85% seen once. Material for sequencing was PBMCs. The receptors originated from a man aged 18 to 35 in good health and CMV-seropositive. The CDR3 runs from the conserved cysteine through the conserved F or W. Each record gives: V gene, D gene, CDR3 length, clone size, J gene, CDR3 protein, CDR3 DNA. D genes are given only for firm matches. A clone size is listed for some rows: how often the clone was seen (once, few, many), or a class if it is expanded.

v_gene: TRBV6-1; d_gene: -; len: 15; abundance: -; j_gene: TRBJ2-6; CDR3aa: CASSLQGSGANVLTF; CDR3nt: TGTGCCAGCAGCCTTCAGGGCTCTGGGGCCAACGTCCTGACTTTC
v_gene: TRBV28; d_gene: TRBD1; len: 14; abundance: -; j_gene: TRBJ2-2; CDR3aa: CASSWDREAGELFF; CDR3nt: TGTGCCAGCAGCTGGGACAGGGAGGCCGGGGAGCTGTTTTTT
v_gene: TRBV14; d_gene: TRBD2; len: 19; abundance: -; j_gene: TRBJ2-7; CDR3aa: CASSQTGLSWLAGENEQYF; CDR3nt: TGTGCCAGCAGCCAAACAGGGTTGTCGTGGCTAGCGGGAGAAAACGAGCAGTACTTC
v_gene: TRBV18; d_gene: TRBD1; len: 15; abundance: -; j_gene: TRBJ1-1; CDR3aa: CASSRTGDMGTEAFF; CDR3nt: TGTGCCAGCTCGCGGACAGGGGACATGGGCACTGAAGCTTTCTTT
v_gene: TRBV11-3; d_gene: TRBD2; len: 14; abundance: -; j_gene: TRBJ2-3; CDR3aa: CASSFAGGGDTQYF; CDR3nt: TGTGCCAGCAGCTTCGCGGGGGGAGGAGATACGCAGTATTTT
v_gene: TRBV4-1; d_gene: -; len: 15; abundance: few; j_gene: TRBJ1-3; CDR3aa: CASSQDFGQQNTIYF; CDR3nt: TGCGCCAGCAGCCAAGACTTCGGACAACAAAACACCATATATTTT
v_gene: TRBV30; d_gene: TRBD1; len: 16; abundance: -; j_gene: TRBJ1-4; CDR3aa: CAWSRTGTGGDEGLFF; CDR3nt: TGTGCCTGGAGTAGAACCGGGACAGGGGGCGACGAGGGACTGTTTTTT
v_gene: TRBV30; d_gene: TRBD1; len: 16; abundance: -; j_gene: TRBJ1-5; CDR3aa: CAWSVRGEGAWQPQHF; CDR3nt: TGTGCCTGGAGTGTCCGGGGAGAGGGGGCATGGCAGCCCCAGCATTTT
v_gene: TRBV7-3; d_gene: -; len: 16; abundance: -; j_gene: TRBJ1-5; CDR3aa: CASSQVIRGFNQPQHF; CDR3nt: TGTGCCAGCAGCCAGGTAATTAGGGGATTCAATCAGCCCCAGCATTTT
v_gene: TRBV6-1; d_gene: TRBD1; len: 11; abundance: -; j_gene: TRBJ1-4; CDR3aa: CATAGQRDMFF; CDR3nt: TGTGCCACTGCGGGACAGCGAGATATGTTTTTT
v_gene: TRBV5-1; d_gene: TRBD1; len: 13; abundance: many; j_gene: TRBJ1-2; CDR3aa: CASSPGQGLGYTF; CDR3nt: TGCGCCAGCAGCCCAGGACAGGGGTTAGGCTACACCTTC
v_gene: TRBV28; d_gene: TRBD1; len: 17; abundance: once; j_gene: TRBJ1-3; CDR3aa: CASSLAPGGGTGNTIYF; CDR3nt: TGTGCCAGCAGTTTAGCACCAGGGGGCGGCACTGGAAACACCATATATTTT
v_gene: TRBV27; d_gene: -; len: 15; abundance: -; j_gene: TRBJ2-1; CDR3aa: CASSFGGGDYNEQFF; CDR3nt: TGTGCCAGCAGTTTCGGAGGGGGGGATTACAATGAGCAGTTCTTC
v_gene: TRBV5-5; d_gene: -; len: 13; abundance: -; j_gene: TRBJ2-7; CDR3aa: CASSLAQGYEQYF; CDR3nt: TGTGCCAGCAGCTTGGCACAGGGCTACGAGCAGTACTTC
v_gene: TRBV19; d_gene: TRBD1; len: 16; abundance: -; j_gene: TRBJ1-2; CDR3aa: CASQGQQPLGVYGYTF; CDR3nt: TGTGCCAGTCAGGGACAGCAACCCCTCGGTGTCTATGGCTACACCTTC
v_gene: TRBV5-1; d_gene: TRBD1; len: 14; abundance: few; j_gene: TRBJ2-1; CDR3aa: CASSLGTGFNEQFF; CDR3nt: TGCGCCAGCAGCTTGGGGACAGGGTTCAATGAGCAGTTCTTC
v_gene: TRBV28; d_gene: TRBD1; len: 15; abundance: -; j_gene: TRBJ2-7; CDR3aa: CASTGGQDVSYEQYF; CDR3nt: TGTGCCAGCACTGGCGGACAGGATGTTTCCTACGAGCAGTACTTC
v_gene: TRBV25-1; d_gene: TRBD1; len: 14; abundance: -; j_gene: TRBJ2-3; CDR3aa: CASSADRVADTQYF; CDR3nt: TGTGCCAGCAGTGCGGACAGGGTTGCAGATACGCAGTATTTT
v_gene: TRBV7-2; d_gene: TRBD1; len: 16; abundance: -; j_gene: TRBJ2-3; CDR3aa: CASSLYGTASTDTQYF; CDR3nt: TGTGCCAGCAGCTTATACGGGACAGCGTCCACAGATACGCAGTATTTT
v_gene: TRBV7-2; d_gene: -; len: 17; abundance: once; j_gene: TRBJ2-3; CDR3aa: CASSSPWVAQSTDTQYF; CDR3nt: TGTGCCAGCAGCTCACCGTGGGTAGCCCAGAGCACAGATACGCAGTATTTT
v_gene: TRBV6-5; d_gene: TRBD1; len: 16; abundance: -; j_gene: TRBJ2-3; CDR3aa: CASSYSADRTGHMQYF; CDR3nt: TGTGCCAGCAGTTACTCTGCCGATCGGACAGGCCACATGCAGTATTTT
v_gene: TRBV7-9; d_gene: -; len: 16; abundance: -; j_gene: TRBJ1-4; CDR3aa: CASSAEEGPTNEKLFF; CDR3nt: TGTGCCAGCAGCGCCGAGGAGGGACCAACTAATGAAAAACTGTTTTTT
v_gene: TRBV5-5; d_gene: TRBD2; len: 14; abundance: -; j_gene: TRBJ2-3; CDR3aa: CASVLAGRTDTQYF; CDR3nt: TGTGCCAGCGTCCTAGCGGGGCGCACAGATACGCAGTATTTT
v_gene: TRBV5-1; d_gene: TRBD1; len: 15; abundance: once; j_gene: TRBJ2-1; CDR3aa: CASSVRDRGYNEQFF; CDR3nt: TGCGCCAGCAGCGTCCGGGACAGGGGCTACAATGAGCAGTTCTTC
v_gene: TRBV5-4; d_gene: TRBD1; len: 16; abundance: -; j_gene: TRBJ2-7; CDR3aa: CASSINRGASSYEQYF; CDR3nt: TGTGCCAGCAGCATAAACAGGGGGGCAAGTTCCTACGAGCAGTACTTC
v_gene: TRBV2; d_gene: -; len: 14; abundance: -; j_gene: TRBJ2-7; CDR3aa: CASSSRVSSYEQYF; CDR3nt: TGTGCCAGCAGTTCCCGGGTTAGCTCCTACGAGCAGTACTTC
v_gene: TRBV5-4; d_gene: -; len: 14; abundance: -; j_gene: TRBJ1-1; CDR3aa: CASSLVRREAEAFF; CDR3nt: TGTGCCAGCAGCTTGGTGCGCAGGGAGGCTGAAGCTTTCTTT
v_gene: TRBV27; d_gene: -; len: 13; abundance: -; j_gene: TRBJ1-1; CDR3aa: CASSFSGQIEAFF; CDR3nt: TGTGCCAGCAGTTTCTCAGGACAGATTGAAGCTTTCTTT
v_gene: TRBV10-1; d_gene: -; len: 13; abundance: few; j_gene: TRBJ2-7; CDR3aa: CASSGQGSGEQYF; CDR3nt: TGCGCCAGCAGTGGACAGGGTAGCGGCGAGCAGTACTTC
v_gene: TRBV9; d_gene: -; len: 18; abundance: -; j_gene: TRBJ2-7; CDR3aa: CASSVEPHPGDVGNEQYF; CDR3nt: TGTGCCAGCAGCGTAGAGCCCCACCCAGGGGACGTAGGTAACGAGCAGTACTTC
v_gene: TRBV5-1; d_gene: -; len: 13; abundance: -; j_gene: TRBJ2-5; CDR3aa: CASSLTGFETQYF; CDR3nt: TGCGCCAGCAGCTTGACAGGTTTCGAGACCCAGTACTTC
v_gene: TRBV2; d_gene: -; len: 12; abundance: few; j_gene: TRBJ1-4; CDR3aa: CASSGQGPKLFF; CDR3nt: TGTGCCAGCAGTGGCCAGGGCCCAAAACTGTTTTTT
v_gene: TRBV10-1; d_gene: -; len: 12; abundance: few; j_gene: TRBJ2-2; CDR3aa: CASSHGAGELFF; CDR3nt: TGCGCCAGCAGTCACGGAGCCGGGGAGCTGTTTTTT
v_gene: TRBV7-8; d_gene: TRBD1; len: 14; abundance: -; j_gene: TRBJ1-2; CDR3aa: CASSLGLTGSGYTF; CDR3nt: TGTGCCAGCAGCTTAGGTTTGACAGGGTCTGGCTACACCTTC
v_gene: TRBV27; d_gene: -; len: 13; abundance: -; j_gene: TRBJ2-5; CDR3aa: CASSSPGWETQYF; CDR3nt: TGTGCCAGCAGTTCTCCGGGATGGGAGACCCAGTACTTC
v_gene: TRBV29-1; d_gene: TRBD2; len: 13; abundance: -; j_gene: TRBJ2-5; CDR3aa: CSVEKRGQETQYF; CDR3nt: TGCAGCGTTGAGAAGCGGGGCCAAGAGACCCAGTACTTC
v_gene: TRBV19; d_gene: TRBD1; len: 13; abundance: -; j_gene: TRBJ1-5; CDR3aa: CAGADRDNQPQHF; CDR3nt: TGTGCCGGGGCGGACAGGGACAATCAGCCCCAGCATTTT
v_gene: TRBV27; d_gene: -; len: 14; abundance: -; j_gene: TRBJ2-3; CDR3aa: CASTPRGLADTQYF; CDR3nt: TGTGCCAGCACCCCGCGGGGATTGGCAGATACGCAGTATTTT
v_gene: TRBV30; d_gene: -; len: 13; abundance: -; j_gene: TRBJ2-7; CDR3aa: CAWSVIGGSEQYF; CDR3nt: TGTGCCTGGAGTGTAATAGGTGGGAGTGAGCAGTACTTC
v_gene: TRBV6-1; d_gene: TRBD2; len: 15; abundance: -; j_gene: TRBJ2-1; CDR3aa: CASSEGLAGVQEQFF; CDR3nt: TGTGCCAGCAGTGAGGGACTAGCGGGAGTCCAGGAGCAGTTCTTC
v_gene: TRBV6-1; d_gene: TRBD1; len: 15; abundance: -; j_gene: TRBJ1-5; CDR3aa: CASRGGQGVNQPQHF; CDR3nt: TGTGCCAGCAGGGGGGGACAGGGGGTAAACCAGCCCCAGCATTTT
v_gene: TRBV11-2; d_gene: -; len: 13; abundance: few; j_gene: TRBJ2-7; CDR3aa: CASSTGLLGEQYF; CDR3nt: TGTGCCAGCAGCACGGGACTTTTAGGAGAGCAGTACTTC
v_gene: TRBV28; d_gene: TRBD1; len: 14; abundance: -; j_gene: TRBJ2-7; CDR3aa: CASSLTGAIDEQYF; CDR3nt: TGTGCCAGCAGTTTGACAGGGGCTATAGACGAGCAGTACTTC
v_gene: TRBV29-1; d_gene: TRBD2; len: 15; abundance: -; j_gene: TRBJ2-3; CDR3aa: CSVEDIGTKPDTQYF; CDR3nt: TGCAGCGTTGAAGACATCGGGACTAAGCCCGATACGCAGTATTTT
v_gene: TRBV6-6; d_gene: TRBD1; len: 16; abundance: few; j_gene: TRBJ2-7; CDR3aa: CASSYPPGQDSYEQYF; CDR3nt: TGTGCCAGCAGTTACCCCCCGGGACAGGATTCCTACGAGCAGTACTTC
v_gene: TRBV19; d_gene: -; len: 12; abundance: -; j_gene: TRBJ2-3; CDR3aa: CASSTDKNRPDF; CDR3nt: TGTGCCAGTAGTACGGACAAAAACAGGCCAGATTTT
v_gene: TRBV5-1; d_gene: TRBD2; len: 15; abundance: once; j_gene: TRBJ2-1; CDR3aa: CASKTLAGPYNEQFF; CDR3nt: TGCGCCAGCAAGACACTAGCGGGCCCCTACAATGAGCAGTTCTTC
v_gene: TRBV10-3; d_gene: TRBD2; len: 16; abundance: -; j_gene: TRBJ2-1; CDR3aa: CAISPGTSGRIDEQFF; CDR3nt: TGTGCCATCAGTCCCGGGACTAGCGGGAGGATCGATGAGCAGTTCTTC
v_gene: TRBV7-9; d_gene: TRBD1; len: 14; abundance: once; j_gene: TRBJ1-4; CDR3aa: CASSPGQVGEKLFF; CDR3nt: TGTGCCAGCAGTCCAGGACAGGTCGGAGAAAAACTGTTTTTT
v_gene: TRBV6-1; d_gene: TRBD1; len: 14; abundance: -; j_gene: TRBJ2-7; CDR3aa: CASNYPTGDYEQYF; CDR3nt: TGTGCCAGCAACTACCCTACAGGGGATTACGAGCAGTACTTC
v_gene: TRBV7-6; d_gene: -; len: 13; abundance: -; j_gene: TRBJ1-2; CDR3aa: CASSLGANYGYTF; CDR3nt: TGTGCCAGCAGCTTAGGGGCGAACTATGGCTACACCTTC